The present entry profiles one T cell receptor (beta chain) with its context. Its antigen remains unidentified. Per-base quality was not reported, and no clone a single base away is much larger than it. The sample comes from a study of CD8 T cells in ankylosing spondylitis (dated by TCRdb to about 2017). At the level of the whole study: The study set out to find disease-linked TCR variants by profiling T cell receptor beta repertoires in ankylosing spondylitis patients and healthy donors. Peripheral blood was sampled, and synovial fluid was additionally collected from ankylosing spondylitis patients. The full study cohort was made up of about 25 ankylosing spondylitis patients and about a hundred healthy donors.

The germline V gene encodes CDR1 MNHEY and CDR2 SVGEGT. V drops 7 bases and J drops 4 bases, leaving 22 bases in between. The CDR3 starts with the cysteine, ends with the phenylalanine, and has 16 residues. This entry keeps only the CDR3 DNA: 48 bases, framed from base 1. The data were produced on an Illumina HiSeq 2500. Quantitative 5'-RACE with molecular barcodes was used to prepare TCR beta libraries. The authors' pipeline ran thus. To identify disease-linked TCR variants, a new computational method was used, one built on a probabilistic model of VDJ rearrangement. The raw public reads went through TCRdb reprocessing: fastp at Q25, MiXCR clone calling, in-frame beta chains kept. Each CDR3 protein appears once, grouped with its most common genes and DNA. These V and J calls derive from TCRdb rather than the authors' analysis. The sample includes 700,000 to 850,000 distinct CDR3 sequences, with approximately 10% observed a single time. The top ten clonotypes cover 0.51% of the sample.

Overall study outcomes, separate from this receptor: Blood from ankylosing spondylitis patients appeared to be characterized by a TCR beta motif made up of seven or eight highly homologous amino acid variants. Significant enrichment of the disease-linked clones was reported in matched synovial fluid samples from ankylosing spondylitis patients. A CD8+ phenotype was shown by the disease-linked clones, which were found at relatively low frequencies in peripheral blood. Some motif variants were previously reported in synovial fluid and blood of reactive arthritis patients, suggesting common disease-initiation mechanisms.

Source material: blood, either unsorted or a sorted T cell fraction (not recorded which). The clonotype was recovered from a male donor with ankylosing spondylitis. In this chain, TRBV6-2 or TRBV6-3 is recombined with TRBJ2-5; the best D guess is TRBD2, with 5 bases matching. In nucleotides, the sequence is TGTGCCAGCACCCGAGGTACTTCCTGGAGGTCAGAGACCCAGTACTTC. The translation is CASTRGTSWRSETQYF.